This T cell receptor (beta chain) was sequenced in a study of cytomegalovirus exposure and HLA in healthy donors. Study details: Early released data comprised 80 million to 90 million unique TCRs from HLA-typed donors. Caucasian-associated ancestry cluster membership applied to about 83% of nearly 400 genotyped donors. General study results and limits: Later, an analysis showed that TCR beta chains associated with HLA were more clonally expanded than others that were equally common. Rarity marked most TCR sequences, yet some public TCRs occurred in many donors.

This PCR relied on a set of 60 Vbeta primers and 13 Jbeta primers. Repertoires were generated with immunoSEQ multiplex PCR, while TCRdb's copy carries only in-frame clones and drops some. This sample yields roughly 140,000 clones, of which 70% are seen a single time; 1.6% belongs to the top ten. The CDR3 runs 13 residues. Germline V lookup: CDR1 GTSNPN, CDR2 SVGIG (reference sequence). Remarks on this clone: The antigen is undetermined. Its ends do not fully match the called genes, so a read error is possible.

V gene TRBV30 combines with J gene TRBJ1-1; D is ambiguous. Sequencing was done on a sample of PBMCs. The clonotype comes from a woman aged 25 to 39 in good health and CMV-seronegative. The CDR3 loop is CGWRWHTNTEAFF. The DNA of the CDR3 is TGTGGCTGGAGGTGGCATACGAACACTGAAGCTTTCTTT.